This TCR beta chain was recorded in a study of T-cell memory formation after mild COVID-19. TCRdb re-called the 5' RACE reads with MiXCR, one entry per CDR3 protein. The sample carries roughly 130,000 distinct CDR3 sequences, about 6% recorded once. V was trimmed by 3 bases and J by 8 bases, leaving 18 bases between them. Germline V gene lookup returns CDR1 SEHNR and CDR2 FQNEAQ (reference sequence). This CDR3 spans 15 amino acids. This clonotype was found many times. The sequenced sample consisted of PBMCs or a T cell subset sorted from them (not recorded which). The chain employs TRBV7-9 and TRBJ2-3, with D perhaps being TRBD1 or TRBD2 (5 bases each). This clonotype originated in an adult woman who had mild COVID-19 (a few samples of this study predate the infection). Cell type and time point are not known. DNA for the CDR3: TGTGCCAGCAGCTTCGACGTAGCGCCCCAGGGTACGCAGTATTTT. Its translation is CASSFDVAPQGTQYF.